In its sample, the clone carrying this T cell receptor (delta chain) ranks as medium-sized (0.01 to 0.1%). The CDR3 sequence is 18 residues long. The junction had 2 bases not matched to a gene; V was cut back by 0 bases and J by 0 bases. In germline, CDR1 is GEAIGNYY, CDR2 EKD. This sample is drawn from a study of gamma-delta chains in newborns, infants, children. TCRdb re-identified clones in the reads via CATT. The sample has 3,500 to 5,000 delta-chain clones; around 3% are singletons. Sequences were obtained from blood. The chain uses TRDV2 and TRDJ3; 9 bases agree with TRDD3. The receptor was derived from a child who was a newborn, infant or young child, either healthy, febrile or measles-vaccinated (not recorded which). The CDR3 spells CACDTVGGYSWDTRQMFF. CDR3 bases: TGTGCCTGTGACACCGTTGGGGGATACTCCTGGGACACCCGACAGATGTTTTTC.